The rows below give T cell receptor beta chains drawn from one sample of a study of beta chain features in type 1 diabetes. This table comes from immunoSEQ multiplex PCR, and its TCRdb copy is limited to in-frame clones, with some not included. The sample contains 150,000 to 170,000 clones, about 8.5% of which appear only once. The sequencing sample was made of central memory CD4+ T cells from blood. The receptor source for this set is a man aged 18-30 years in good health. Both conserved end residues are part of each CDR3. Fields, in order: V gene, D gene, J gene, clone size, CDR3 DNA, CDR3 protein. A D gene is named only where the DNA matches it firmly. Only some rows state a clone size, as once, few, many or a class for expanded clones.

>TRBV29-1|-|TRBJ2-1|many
TGCAGCGTTGAAGGTTCCGCTTGGCAGAACTCCTACAATGAGCAGTTCTTC
CSVEGSAWQNSYNEQFF
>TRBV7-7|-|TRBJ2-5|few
TGTGCCAGCAGCTTAGCCGCTACGGAGACCCAGTACTTC
CASSLAATETQYF
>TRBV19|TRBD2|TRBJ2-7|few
TGTGCCAGTAGTATTCGCGGCGGGAGCGGCGGCGAGCAGTACTTC
CASSIRGGSGGEQYF
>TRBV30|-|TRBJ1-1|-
TGTGCCTGGAGCCAAGGGGATACTGAAGCTTTCTTT
CAWSQGDTEAFF
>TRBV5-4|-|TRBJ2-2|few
TGTGCCAGCAGCTTGGTTCCCAGGGGACCCACCGGGGAGCTGTTTTTT
CASSLVPRGPTGELFF
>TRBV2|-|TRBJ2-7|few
TGTGCCAGCCTGAGTTCATCCCTTAGCGAGCAGTACTTC
CASLSSSLSEQYF
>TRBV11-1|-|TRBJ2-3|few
TGTGCCATCCAGACTAGAACAGATACGCAGTATTTT
CAIQTRTDTQYF
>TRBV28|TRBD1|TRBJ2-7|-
TGTGCCAGCAGGCACACCGGGACAGGGTACTACGAGCAGTACTTC
CASRHTGTGYYEQYF
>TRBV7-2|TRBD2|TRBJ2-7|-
TGTGCCAGCAGCTTAATAACTAGCGGGACCTACGAGCAGTACTTC
CASSLITSGTYEQYF
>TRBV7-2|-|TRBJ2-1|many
TGTGCCAGCAGCCAGGAGCGGATATACAATGAGCAGTTCTTC
CASSQERIYNEQFF
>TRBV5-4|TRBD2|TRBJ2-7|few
TGTGCCAGCAGCCCGGGGGGGGTAGGACAGTACTTC
CASSPGGVGQYF
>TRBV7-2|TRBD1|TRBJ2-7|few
TGTGCCAGCAGCCTCGCAGGGGGAACCGCCTACGAGCAGTACTTC
CASSLAGGTAYEQYF
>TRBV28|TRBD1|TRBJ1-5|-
TGTGCCAGCGCCTCCCCGGACAGGGACAATCAGCCCCAGCATTTT
CASASPDRDNQPQHF
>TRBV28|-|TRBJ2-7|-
TGTGCCAGTAGCCAGGGGTCCTACGAGCAGTACTTC
CASSQGSYEQYF
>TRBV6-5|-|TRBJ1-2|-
TGTGCCAGCAGTTACCTGGGACACTTCTATGGCTACACCTTC
CASSYLGHFYGYTF
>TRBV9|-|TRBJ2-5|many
TGTGCCAGCAGCAGAGGACTCAGGGAGACCCAGTACTTC
CASSRGLRETQYF
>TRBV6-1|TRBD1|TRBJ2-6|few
TGTGCCAGCAGTGTGGGACAGGGGGACGGGGCCAACGTCCTGACTTTC
CASSVGQGDGANVLTF
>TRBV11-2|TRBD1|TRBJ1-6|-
TGTGCCAGCAGCTTAGGGACAGGGGGTTCACCCCTCCACTTT
CASSLGTGGSPLHF
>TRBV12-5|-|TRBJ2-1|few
TGTGCTAGTGGTTTAGGTCTGGGCTGGGAGCAGTTCTTC
CASGLGLGWEQFF
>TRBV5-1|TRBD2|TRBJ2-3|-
TGCGCCAGCAGCTTGACTACTAGCGGGAATCGGCACACAGATACGCAGTATTTT
CASSLTTSGNRHTDTQYF
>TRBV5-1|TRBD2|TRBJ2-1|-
TGCGCCAGCAGCTTAGGGACTAGCAGCAATGAGCAGTTCTTC
CASSLGTSSNEQFF
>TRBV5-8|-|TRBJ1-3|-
TGTGCCAGCAGCCGTCAGGGATCCGGAAACACCATATATTTT
CASSRQGSGNTIYF
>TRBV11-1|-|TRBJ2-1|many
TGTGCCAGCAGCTTATCGGGGGTGGCTGAGCAGTTCTTC
CASSLSGVAEQFF
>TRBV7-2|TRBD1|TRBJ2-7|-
TGTGCCAGCAGCTTAGGGACAGGGACTTCGTACGAGCAGTACTTC
CASSLGTGTSYEQYF
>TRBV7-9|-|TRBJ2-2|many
TGTGCCAGCAGCTTCGGACTCGACGGGGAGCTGTTTTTT
CASSFGLDGELFF
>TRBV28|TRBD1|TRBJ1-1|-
TGTGCCAGCACCGATCCCCGGACCGGGACAGGTCACACTGAAGCTTTCTTT
CASTDPRTGTGHTEAFF
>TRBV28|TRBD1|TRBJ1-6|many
TGTGCCAGCAGTTTAGGAGGACAGGGGGCTGTTTCACCCCTCCACTTT
CASSLGGQGAVSPLHF
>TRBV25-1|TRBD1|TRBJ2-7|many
TGTGCCAGCAGTGATCCGGGAAGGGGGCAAGGCTACGAGCAGTACTTC
CASSDPGRGQGYEQYF
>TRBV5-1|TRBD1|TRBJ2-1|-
TGCGCCAGCAGCCCCGGGACAGGGGCTAGTGAGCAGTTCTTC
CASSPGTGASEQFF
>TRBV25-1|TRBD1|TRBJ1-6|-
TGTGCCAGCAGTGAACCCAGGACAGGGGTTTCACCCCTCCACTTT
CASSEPRTGVSPLHF
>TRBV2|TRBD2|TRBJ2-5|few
TGTGCCAGCAGTGATAGGCGGGGCAGCGGGAGGGAAGAGACCCAGTACTTC
CASSDRRGSGREETQYF
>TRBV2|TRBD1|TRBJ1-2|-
TGTGCCAGCAGTTCAGACAGGGGCTATGGCTACACCTTC
CASSSDRGYGYTF
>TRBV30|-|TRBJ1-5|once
TGTGCCTGGAGTGTTACGGGATTTAATCAGCCCCAGCATTTT
CAWSVTGFNQPQHF